Below, 28 T cell receptor beta chains from the same sample are listed, as sequenced in a study of T cell responses to AZD1222 COVID-19 vaccine. Repertoires were generated with immunoSEQ multiplex PCR, while TCRdb's copy carries only in-frame clones and drops some. Among 90,000 to 95,000 clones listed, about 89% were seen once. The sequencing here drew on peripheral blood, taken on day 0 of AZD1222 vaccination. The receptors come from an adult in good health.

V and J are TRBV11-3 and TRBJ2-2, with D unclear. This CDR3 has 15 residues. Germline CDR1 reads SGHNT; CDR2 reads YENEEA. Trimming took off 6 bases at V and 0 bases at J, with 11 bases between the two ends. CDR3 DNA: TGTGCCAGCAGTCCAGGTATTGCGAACACCGGGGAGCTGTTTTTT. Translating it yields CASSPGIANTGELFF.

The CDR3 region has the DNA TGTGCCAGCAGTAGTTCGAACACTGAAGCTTTCTTT. This sequence encodes CASSSSNTEAFF. This rearrangement joins TRBV27 to TRBJ1-1, with D uncertain. The germline V gene has CDR1 MNHEY and CDR2 SMNVEV (reference sequence). The CDR3 has 12 residues. The V end was cut by 5 bases, the J end by 1 base, with 5 bases between.

The V gene is TRBV15, the J gene TRBJ2-3, with D unresolved. The CDR3 is 15 residues long. The V end was cut by 3 bases, the J end by 0 bases, with 10 bases between. The germline gives CDR1 LNHNV, CDR2 YYDKDF (reference sequence). The CDR3 is CATSSAGTSTDTQYF. The CDR3 region has the DNA TGTGCCACCAGCAGTGCTGGCACAAGCACAGATACGCAGTATTTT. The whole variable domain, remainder taken from reference TRBV15 and TRBJ2-3, is DAMVIQNPRYQVTQFGKPVTLSCSQTLNHNVMYWYQQKSSQAPKLLFHYYDKDFNNEADTPDNFQSRRPNTSFCFLDIRSPGLGDTAMYLCATSSAGTSTDTQYFGPGTRLTVL.

The rearrangement uses TRBV10-3 and TRBJ1-6; 7 positions agree with TRBD1. J was trimmed by 8 bases and V by 6 bases; bases with no gene match: 7. Looked up from germline, CDR1 is ENHRY and CDR2 is SYGVKD. The CDR3 has 14 amino acids. The CDR3 region is CAISQTGTDSPLHF. The CDR3 DNA reads TGTGCCATCAGCCAGACAGGGACTGATTCACCCCTCCACTTT.

The rearrangement joins TRBV5-1 to TRBJ2-1, with TRBD1 identical over 7 bases. After removal of 8 bases from V and 4 bases from J, the junction contained 12 bases not matched to a gene. Germline V gene data show CDR1 as SGHRS and CDR2 as YFSETQ. CDR3 size: 15 residues. CDR3 bases: TGCGCCAGTACCAGAGGGGGCAATAAGTACAATGAGCAGTTCTTC. Its protein product is CASTRGGNKYNEQFF.

The chain carries TRBV6-5 and TRBJ1-2; 10 bases match TRBD1. Germline loops: CDR1 MNHEY, CDR2 SVGAGI. This CDR3 is 14 amino acids long. V was clipped by 5 bases and J by 7 bases; unmatched bases: 7. The DNA for the CDR3 is TGTGCCAGCAGTAATGACAGGGGGCGACTTGGCTACACCTTC. Amino acid sequence: CASSNDRGRLGYTF.

This sequence joins TRBV3-1 (or the pseudogene TRBV3-2) and TRBJ2-7; 10 positions agree with TRBD1. The CDR3 contains 13 residues. The V gene end was trimmed by 4 bases and the J gene end by 9 bases; junction bases not matched to a gene: 6. CDR1 and CDR2 from the germline V gene are LGHDT and YNNKEL (reference sequence). The CDR3 sequence: CASSPGTGERQYF. CDR3 sequence (DNA): TGTGCCAGCAGCCCCGGGACAGGGGAAAGGCAGTACTTC.

The chain has TRBV19 and TRBJ1-4, with D tentatively TRBD1 (6 bases). V lost 7 bases and J 7 bases, leaving 13 bases between the germline ends. The V gene's germline CDR1 is LNHDA and CDR2 SQIVND (reference sequence). CDR3 length: 13 residues. The chain's CDR3 is CASISRGGEKLFF. As DNA, the CDR3 is TGTGCCAGTATCTCCAGGGGCGGTGAAAAACTGTTTTTT.

DNA of the CDR3: TGTGCCAGCGTATTAACAGGCGGGGCCGGGGAGACCCAGTACTTC. The encoded protein is CASVLTGGAGETQYF. V gene TRBV6-5 combines with J gene TRBJ2-5; D perhaps matches TRBD2 (6 bases). The V gene lost 8 bases and the J gene lost 5 bases, with 21 bases spanning the gap. Per the germline V gene, CDR1 is MNHEY and CDR2 is SVGAGI. The CDR3 extends over 15 amino acids.

This clone was observed a single time. The V and J genes are TRBV28 and TRBJ1-2; tentative D call: TRBD1 (6 bases). The germline gives CDR1 MDHEN, CDR2 SYDVKM. V was trimmed by 5 bases and J by 2 bases, leaving 15 bases between them. The CDR3 is 15 residues long. CDR3 loop: CASSRGGALNYGYTF. The CDR3 DNA sequence: TGTGCCAGCAGTCGCGGGGGGGCCCTAAACTATGGCTACACCTTC.

This chain links TRBV5-1 with TRBJ1-3; tentatively, D is TRBD1 (5 bases). V shed 4 bases and J shed 1 base, with 6 bases lying between them. The CDR3 is 13 amino acids. Per the germline V gene, CDR1 is SGHRS and CDR2 is YFSETQ. The CDR3 reads CASSPGSGNTIYF. The CDR3 nucleotides are TGCGCCAGCAGCCCAGGGTCTGGAAACACCATATATTTT.

V is TRBV6-5 and J is TRBJ1-6; maybe TRBD1 (5 bases). V lost 8 bases and J lost 13, with 18 bases in between. CDR1 MNHEY and CDR2 SVGAGI come from the germline V gene. There are 13 residues in the CDR3. CDR3 nucleotides: TGTGCCAGCTGGCGGGGGATGGGTCGGCCCCTCCACTTT. It is translated as CASWRGMGRPLHF.

V is TRBV4-1 and J is TRBJ1-5, with 7 bases identical to TRBD1. Trimming at V came to 3 bases and at J to 5 bases, leaving 13 bases not matched to a gene. The CDR3 is 17 residues long. The germline V gene has CDR1 MGHRA and CDR2 YSYEKL. The CDR3 protein is CASSQGFAGGMDQPQHF. CDR3 nucleotide sequence: TGCGCCAGCAGCCAGGGCTTCGCAGGGGGGATGGATCAGCCCCAGCATTTT.

In this sample, this clone turned up once. The J gene is TRBJ1-1, the V gene TRBV28; D gene uncertain. The CDR3 spans 13 residues. Germline CDR1 is MDHEN and CDR2 is SYDVKM. V was pared by 4 bases and J by 6 bases, with 12 bases between. The CDR3 is CASSYPALAEAFF. CDR3 nucleotides: TGTGCCAGCAGTTACCCCGCACTCGCTGAAGCTTTCTTT.

The V call is TRBV27, the J call TRBJ1-2; tentatively, D is TRBD1 (5 bases). This CDR3 comprises 16 residues. Deletions cut 0 bases from V and 8 bases from J, with 19 bases between. Germline-derived CDR1 and CDR2 are MNHEY and SMNVEV (reference sequence). The CDR3 bases are TGTGCCAGCAGTTTATCAGGGGATGGGCGAACTTGGGGCTACACCTTC. Translating it yields CASSLSGDGRTWGYTF.

The chain uses TRBV18 and TRBJ2-1, with TRBD2 matching 11 bases. The germline CDR1 and CDR2 sequences are KGHSH and LQKENI. The CDR3 has 18 amino acids. The ends lost 0 bases at V and 10 bases at J; junction bases unmatched: 14. Here the CDR3 reads CASSPPSGSLAGGGEQFF. CDR3 nucleotide sequence: TGTGCCAGCTCACCACCATCCGGGTCTCTAGCGGGAGGTGGCGAGCAGTTCTTC. The variable domain in full, completed from reference TRBV18 and TRBJ2-1, reads NAGVMQNPRHLVRRRGQEARLRCSPMKGHSHVYWYRQLPEEGLKFMVYLQKENIIDESGMPKERFSAEFPKEGPSILRIQQVVRGDSAAYFCASSPPSGSLAGGGEQFFGPGTRLTVL.

The chain employs TRBV5-1 and TRBJ2-7, with D possibly being TRBD2 (6 bases). The CDR3 length is 15 residues. The V and J ends lost 4 bases and 8 bases respectively, with 22 bases between them. CDR1 SGHRS and CDR2 YFSETQ come from the germline V gene. The CDR3 DNA is TGCGCCAGCAGCACCGGGGGTGGAGACCTACGACAGCAGTACTTC. Its translation: CASSTGGGDLRQQYF.

The genes are TRBV29-1 and TRBJ2-3; the match to TRBD2 covers 15 bases. The germline CDR1 and CDR2 sequences are SQVTM and ANQGSEA. V was pared by 7 bases and J by 3 bases, with 2 bases of the junction left unmatched. This CDR3 contains 14 residues. CDR3 region: CSEGTSGRTDTQYF. The CDR3 DNA is TGCAGCGAAGGGACTAGCGGGAGGACAGATACGCAGTATTTT.

This chain uses TRBV4-3 with TRBJ1-1, with 8 positions matching TRBD1. Per germline, CDR1 LGHNA and CDR2 YSLEER. CDR3 size: 17 residues. Trimming at V came to 2 bases and at J to 3 bases, leaving 11 bases not matched to a gene. The CDR3, as DNA: TGCGCCAGCAGCCAAATCCGGACGGACAGGGTGTACACTGAAGCTTTCTTT. Protein: CASSQIRTDRVYTEAFF.

This chain uses TRBV28 with TRBJ1-2; TRBD1 is a possible D gene (5 bases). Germline CDR1 reads MDHEN; CDR2 reads SYDVKM. V lost 10 bases and J 7 bases, leaving 19 bases between the germline ends. This CDR3 is 13 amino acids long. The CDR3 loop reads CATLDTFFSGYTF. The CDR3 nucleotides are TGTGCCACCCTGGACACCTTCTTCTCTGGCTACACCTTC.

Concerning this clone itself: Other DNA sequences from this sample encode an identical CDR3 as well. V is TRBV5-1 and J is TRBJ1-2, with TRBD1 matching over 9 bases. This CDR3 contains 13 residues. Losses at the gene ends were 4 bases for V and 6 bases for J; bases not matched to a gene: 4. Germline CDR1 SGHRS, CDR2 YFSETQ. The CDR3 coding sequence is TGCGCCAGCAGCCTGGGACAGGGCGATGGCTACACCTTC. Its translation: CASSLGQGDGYTF.

The chain uses TRBV6-5 and TRBJ1-5; D might be TRBD1 (5 bases). This CDR3 has 13 amino acids. Germline values: CDR1 MNHEY, CDR2 SVGAGI. V was trimmed by 6 bases and J by 4 bases, leaving 10 bases between them. The CDR3 sequence is CASRGQINQPQHF. CDR3 bases: TGTGCCAGCAGGGGGCAGATTAATCAGCCCCAGCATTTT.

The rearrangement uses TRBV5-1 and TRBJ1-3; no clear D. Germline CDR1 SGHRS, CDR2 YFSETQ. Trimming stripped 0 bases from V and 4 bases from J, with 11 bases between. The CDR3 has 15 amino acids. The CDR3 sequence is CASSLATGSGNTIYF. DNA of the CDR3: TGCGCCAGCAGCTTGGCGACCGGCTCGGGAAACACCATATATTTT. Full variable domain (remainder filled in from reference TRBV5-1 and TRBJ1-3): KAGVTQTPRYLIKTRGQQVTLSCSPISGHRSVSWYQQTPGQGLQFLFEYFSETQRNKGNFPGRFSGRQFSNSRSEMNVSTLELGDSALYLCASSLATGSGNTIYFGEGSWLTVV.

This clone was found once. The J gene is TRBJ1-2, the V gene TRBV5-6; D call uncertain. CDR3 length: 12 amino acids. Trimming cost V 6 bases and J 0 bases, with 6 bases left between them. CDR1 is SGHDT, CDR2 YYEEEE, per germline. The CDR3 spells CASKVTNYGYTF. The CDR3 coding sequence is TGTGCCAGCAAAGTAACTAACTATGGCTACACCTTC.

The gene calls are TRBV5-6 and TRBJ2-3, with 7 positions matching TRBD2. V trimming: 3 bases; J trimming: 6 bases; junction bases outside the gene matches: 16. CDR3 length: 17 amino acids. In germline, CDR1 is SGHDT, CDR2 YYEEEE. CDR3 sequence reads: CASSSVGGREDRDTQYF. As DNA, the CDR3 is TGTGCCAGCAGCTCGGTCGGGGGGAGAGAGGACCGGGATACGCAGTATTTT.

J is TRBJ1-1 and V is TRBV2; the D is unclear. Deletions cut 4 bases from V and 7 bases from J, with 22 bases between. The CDR3 is 16 residues long. CDR1 SNHLY and CDR2 FYNNEI come from the germline V gene. The CDR3 nucleotides are TGTGCCAGCAGTGTTGTAACACCCTTAGGTATTCTTGAAGCTTTCTTT. Encoded protein: CASSVVTPLGILEAFF.

The genes are TRBV3-1 (or the pseudogene TRBV3-2) and TRBJ2-7; 7 bases are shared with TRBD2. V was clipped by 4 bases and J by 3 bases; unmatched bases: 3. CDR1 LGHDT and CDR2 YNNKEL come from the germline V gene (reference sequence). The CDR3 covers 13 residues. The CDR3 bases are TGTGCCAGCAGCCGGGACTACCGCTACGAGCAGTACTTC. It encodes CASSRDYRYEQYF.

This clone was seen once. The chain joins TRBV13 to TRBJ1-3, with TRBD1 matching 8 bases. The CDR3 totals 15 residues. The germline V gene has CDR1 PRHDT and CDR2 FYEKMQ (reference sequence). The V segment lost 2 bases and the J segment 4 bases; nucleotides outside the gene matches: 4. This CDR3 reads CASSLQTGVGNTIYF. In nucleotides, the CDR3 is TGTGCCAGCAGCTTACAGACAGGGGTCGGAAACACCATATATTTT.